These 18 T cell receptor beta chains were sequenced from one sample in a study of blood T cell repertoires in COVID-19. Only in-frame clones appear in the TCRdb table, and some are missing; sequencing was by immunoSEQ multiplex PCR. The sample includes 200,000 to 250,000 clones, roughly 80% of them seen just once. Material for sequencing was peripheral blood. The receptor set was obtained from a woman aged 30 to 39 who had recovered from COVID-19.

The chain couples TRBV4-2 to TRBJ2-5, with 7 bases identical to TRBD2. The trim removed 0 bases at V and 8 bases at J, leaving 18 bases unmatched. The germline gives CDR1 LGHNA, CDR2 YNFKEQ. The CDR3 contains 18 residues. CDR3 nucleotides: TGTGCCAGCAGCCAAGACGCCCGAGGGAGGGGCGCGGGGCAAACCCAGTACTTC. Translation: CASSQDARGRGAGQTQYF.

The chain employs TRBV5-1 and TRBJ2-3, with D uncertain. The CDR3 consists of 13 residues. The germline V gene encodes CDR1 SGHRS and CDR2 YFSETQ. The ends were cut back, 2 bases at V and 5 bases at J, with 9 bases in the middle. The CDR3 loop reads CASSLNQVDTQYF. In DNA form, the CDR3 reads TGCGCCAGCAGCTTAAACCAGGTAGATACGCAGTATTTT.

This clone was seen more than once but under ten times. The V gene is TRBV9, the J gene TRBJ2-7, with 7 nucleotides matching TRBD2. V lost 0 bases and J lost 3; bases outside the gene matches: 6. Germline V gene data show CDR1 as SGDLS and CDR2 as YYNGEE. This CDR3 comprises 15 residues. The DNA for the CDR3 is TGTGCCAGCAGCGTAGATCCCCAGCGGGGCTACGAGCAGTACTTC. It translates to CASSVDPQRGYEQYF. The full variable domain, completed using reference TRBV9 and TRBJ2-7, is DSGVTQTPKHLITATGQRVTLRCSPRSGDLSVYWYQQSLDQGLQFLIQYYNGEERAKGNILERFSAQQFPDLHSELNLSSLELGDSALYFCASSVDPQRGYEQYFGPGTRLTVT.

The gene calls are TRBV28 and TRBJ1-2, with 8 bases lining up with TRBD1. The V and J ends lost 5 bases and 0 bases, in that order; junction bases with no gene match: 11. Germline loops: CDR1 MDHEN, CDR2 SYDVKM. The length of the CDR3 is 17 residues. The CDR3 nucleotides are TGTGCCAGCAGTCCCCGATATTACAGGGGGTCTAACTATGGCTACACCTTC. The encoded protein is CASSPRYYRGSNYGYTF.

This chain joins TRBV11-2 and TRBJ2-3; D possibly corresponds to TRBD2 (6 bases). CDR1 is SGHAT and CDR2 is FQNNGV in the germline V gene. The CDR3 extends over 15 amino acids. The V gene lost 5 bases and the J gene lost 1 base, with 13 bases spanning the gap. In DNA form, the CDR3 reads TGTGCCAGCAGCACCGCTAGCGCGGGCACAGATACGCAGTATTTT. This codes for CASSTASAGTDTQYF. Variable domain in full (rest from reference TRBV11-2 and TRBJ2-3): EAGVAQSPRYKIIEKRQSVAFWCNPISGHATLYWYQQILGQGPKLLIQFQNNGVVDDSQLPKDRFSAERLKGVDSTLKIQPAKLEDSAVYLCASSTASAGTDTQYFGPGTRLTVL.

This rearrangement joins TRBV6-2 or TRBV6-3 to TRBJ1-3; D call uncertain. Deletions cut 7 bases from V and 0 bases from J, with 22 bases between. Germline values: CDR1 MNHEY, CDR2 SVGEGT. This CDR3 spans 18 amino acids. The CDR3 protein is CASTPREAGGFSGNTIYF. The CDR3, as DNA: TGTGCCAGCACCCCCCGGGAGGCGGGAGGATTCTCTGGAAACACCATATATTTT.

The rearrangement uses TRBV27 and TRBJ2-7; the D gene is possibly TRBD2 (6 bases). V was clipped by 2 bases and J by 2 bases, with 7 bases between them. Looked up from germline, CDR1 is MNHEY and CDR2 is SMNVEV (reference sequence). The length of the CDR3 is 13 residues. CDR3 nucleotide sequence: TGTGCCAGCAGTTTAGCTAGCGCCTACGAGCAGTACTTC. Translation gives CASSLASAYEQYF.

The V call is TRBV11-2, the J call TRBJ1-3; D is ambiguous. Per the germline V gene, CDR1 is SGHAT and CDR2 is FQNNGV. CDR3 size: 13 residues. V lost 5 bases, J lost 4 bases, and 9 bases lay in between. CDR3 coding DNA: TGTGCCAGCAGCCGTATTATGGGAAACACCATATATTTT. Its translation: CASSRIMGNTIYF. Based on the CDR3 plus reference TRBV11-2 and TRBJ1-3, the full variable domain is EAGVAQSPRYKIIEKRQSVAFWCNPISGHATLYWYQQILGQGPKLLIQFQNNGVVDDSQLPKDRFSAERLKGVDSTLKIQPAKLEDSAVYLCASSRIMGNTIYFGEGSWLTVV.

This chain joins TRBV28 and TRBJ1-2; D gene ambiguous. The CDR3 runs to 12 residues. From germline, CDR1 is MDHEN and CDR2 SYDVKM. V lost 2 bases and J 4 bases, leaving 5 bases between the germline ends. CDR3 amino acids: CASSLRVYGYTF. The DNA for the CDR3 is TGTGCCAGCAGTTTACGTGTCTATGGCTACACCTTC.

This clone has just a few counts. The chain combines TRBV19 with TRBJ2-5, with D tentatively TRBD2 (6 bases). Germline CDR1 and CDR2: LNHDA and SQIVND (reference sequence). Trimming left V 3 bases short and J 1 base short, with 15 bases between. The CDR3 is 16 amino acids. In nucleotides, the CDR3 is TGTGCCAGTAGTATCCTCCCCGGGGGAAGCCAAGAGACCCAGTACTTC. This gives the protein CASSILPGGSQETQYF.

This chain links TRBV7-8 with TRBJ2-7, with D unresolved. The length of the CDR3 is 13 residues. From germline, CDR1 is SGHVS and CDR2 FQNEAQ. The ends were cut back, 3 bases at V and 3 bases at J, with 9 bases in the middle. The chain's CDR3 is CASSFSDVYEQYF. CDR3 sequence (DNA): TGTGCCAGCAGCTTCAGCGACGTCTACGAGCAGTACTTC.

This clone has just one count. The DNA is omitted, as the CDR3 cannot be located on it reliably, and the CDR3 follows TCRdb's listing. The CDR3 reads CASSFFGQGGYTF. The V gene is TRBV6-5, the J gene TRBJ1-2; whether TRBD1, the table's D call, matches the DNA was not checked. CDR1 and CDR2 (germline): MNHEY, SVGAGI. The CDR3 numbers 13 amino acids, ends counted.

The chain joins TRBV7-9 to TRBJ2-1; TRBD2 might be the D (5 bases). Germline CDR1 reads SEHNR; CDR2 reads FQNEAQ (reference sequence). CDR3 length equals 13 residues. The V and J ends lost 4 bases and 4 bases respectively, with 8 bases between them. The CDR3 is CASSSPGYNEQFF. CDR3 bases: TGTGCCAGCAGCTCCCCGGGGTACAATGAGCAGTTCTTC.

The rearrangement links TRBV9 to TRBJ2-1, with TRBD2 matching 8 bases. The CDR3 loop spans 13 amino acids. J lost 10 bases, V lost 3 bases, and 6 bases had no gene match. Germline V CDR1 and CDR2: SGDLS, YYNGEE. CDR3 nucleotide sequence: TGTGCCAGCAGCGGAACTAGCGGTGGCGAGCAGTTCTTC. As protein: CASSGTSGGEQFF.

The chain carries TRBV10-3 and TRBJ2-1; TRBD2 aligns across 10 bases. The V gene end was trimmed by 3 bases and the J gene end by 8 bases; junction bases not matched to a gene: 7. The CDR3 has 15 amino acids. Germline CDR1 ENHRY, CDR2 SYGVKD. The CDR3 region is CAISDPSGSLDEQFF. For the CDR3, the DNA is TGTGCCATCAGTGATCCTAGCGGGAGTTTGGATGAGCAGTTCTTC.

This clone was found once. The chain carries TRBV12-3 or TRBV12-4 and TRBJ2-3, with D hard to call. Trimming removed 5 bases at V and 2 bases at J, with 2 bases between. The CDR3 is 11 amino acids. DNA for the CDR3: TGTGCCAGCAGTCTCACAGATACGCAGTATTTT. Residues: CASSLTDTQYF.

This clone appeared a single time. This sequence joins TRBV10-2 and TRBJ2-5, with D tentatively TRBD1 (6 bases). The V and J ends lost 6 bases and 1 base respectively, with 12 bases between them. CDR1 and CDR2 from the germline V gene are WSHSY and SAAADI. The length of the CDR3 is 14 residues. This chain's CDR3 is CASRSTGFQETQYF. The DNA for the CDR3 is TGCGCCAGCAGGTCAACAGGGTTCCAAGAGACCCAGTACTTC.

The chain employs TRBV30 and TRBJ1-2, with no clear D. The V gene's germline CDR1 is GTSNPN and CDR2 SVGIG (reference sequence). This CDR3 is built from 19 residues. Trimming left V 6 bases short and J 0 bases short, with 29 bases between. The CDR3 region has the DNA TGTGCCTGTCCTATAGACCCCACAATTCCGCCGACTTCTAACTATGGCTACACCTTC. Translated, it gives CACPIDPTIPPTSNYGYTF.